The 10 T cell receptor beta chains listed next were all sequenced from one sample in a study of chemoradiotherapy in HPV16-positive cancers. Profiled with immunoSEQ multiplex PCR; TCRdb holds only in-frame clones, not every one. Of roughly 11,000 clones listed, around 80% are singletons. This specimen was acquired from a patient who underwent chemoradiotherapy. Receptors originate from a human donor with HPV-associated anogenital cancer.

This chain links TRBV4-1 with TRBJ2-7; 7 bases are shared with TRBD1. Germline V gives CDR1 MGHRA, CDR2 YSYEKL. The CDR3 is 14 amino acids. J lost 4 bases, V lost 5 bases, and 8 bases had no gene match. Written as DNA, the CDR3 is TGCGCCAGCAGCGATCGACAGGGTGTATACGAGCAGTACTTC. Its translation: CASSDRQGVYEQYF.

The genes are TRBV14 and TRBJ2-6; no reliable D call. Germline-derived CDR1 and CDR2 are SGHDN and FVKESK. V was clipped by 4 bases and J by 2 bases, with 9 bases between them. CDR3 size: 15 residues. The CDR3 DNA sequence: TGTGCCAGCAGCCGCAGCCAGGCTGGGGCCAACGTCCTGACTTTC. Protein sequence: CASSRSQAGANVLTF.

This clone has a single count. V is TRBV11-3 and J is TRBJ2-3, with no clear D. The CDR3 contains 15 residues. V gave up 5 bases and J gave up 1 base, with 13 bases separating them. Germline V CDR1 and CDR2: SGHNT, YENEEA. Here the CDR3 DNA reads TGTGCCAGCAGCCTACGGGCGTCGGGCACAGATACGCAGTATTTT. This sequence encodes CASSLRASGTDTQYF. Together with reference TRBV11-3 and TRBJ2-3, the CDR3 gives the full variable domain: EAGVVQSPRYKIIEKKQPVAFWCNPISGHNTLYWYLQNLGQGPELLIRYENEEAVDDSQLPKDRFSAERLKGVDSTLKIQPAELGDSAVYLCASSLRASGTDTQYFGPGTRLTVL.

This chain links TRBV4-3 with TRBJ1-6, with D maybe TRBD1 (5 bases). This CDR3 is built from 15 residues. Germline-derived CDR1 and CDR2 are LGHNA and YSLEER. V shed 0 bases and J shed 9 bases, with 12 bases lying between them. The CDR3 spells CASSQDQDTFSPLHF. The DNA of the CDR3 is TGCGCCAGCAGCCAAGATCAGGACACGTTTTCACCCCTCCACTTT.

The chain recombines TRBV6-4 with TRBJ1-6; D possibly corresponds to TRBD1 (6 bases). Germline V gives CDR1 MRHNA, CDR2 SNTAGT. V lost 2 bases and J 6 bases, leaving 8 bases between the germline ends. The CDR3 contains 14 residues. The CDR3 protein is CASSDDRSNSPLHF. As DNA, the CDR3 is TGTGCCAGCAGTGACGACAGGAGTAATTCACCCCTCCACTTT.

V usage is TRBV6-6 and J usage is TRBJ2-1, with 10 bases that match TRBD1. The CDR3 runs to 15 residues. Germline V gene data show CDR1 as MNHNY and CDR2 as SVGAGI (reference sequence). J was trimmed by 3 bases and V by 6 bases; bases with no gene match: 5. The CDR3 nucleotides are TGTGCCAGCAGGGTGACAGGGGGCAACTACAATGAGCAGTTCTTC. This sequence encodes CASRVTGGNYNEQFF.

The rearrangement links TRBV4-3 to TRBJ1-1; D perhaps matches TRBD1 (6 bases). V was shortened by 3 bases and J by 1 base, with 15 bases between the two germline ends. The germline CDR1 and CDR2 sequences are LGHNA and YSLEER. The length of the CDR3 is 16 residues. The CDR3 is CASSHFIGGENTEAFF. The CDR3 DNA reads as TGCGCCAGCAGCCATTTTATAGGGGGTGAGAACACTGAAGCTTTCTTT.

This sequence joins TRBV21-1 and TRBJ2-1. TRBV21-1 is marked as a pseudogene. The CDR3 runs to 15 residues. The CDR3, as DNA: TGTGCCAGCAGCAACCTCCGGACCCGTAGGAATGAGCAGTTCTTC. It is translated as CASSNLRTRRNEQFF.

The V call is TRBV27, the J call TRBJ2-6; D gene unclear. The V end was cut by 2 bases, the J end by 2 bases, with 4 bases between. The CDR3 is 14 residues long. Germline V CDR1 and CDR2: MNHEY, SMNVEV (reference sequence). DNA for the CDR3: TGTGCCAGCAGTTTAAGAGCTGGGGCCAACGTCCTGACTTTC. This codes for CASSLRAGANVLTF.

V usage is TRBV6-6 and J usage is TRBJ1-2; tentative D call: TRBD1 (5 bases). The CDR3 sequence is 14 residues long. The germline V gene has CDR1 MNHNY and CDR2 SVGAGI (reference sequence). Trimming took off 4 bases at V and 0 bases at J, with 9 bases between the two ends. Here the CDR3 reads CASSSGTANYGYTF. The CDR3 DNA is TGTGCCAGCAGTTCCGGGACGGCTAACTATGGCTACACCTTC.